The clone carrying this T cell receptor beta chain has only a few counts. As yet, its antigen is unknown. The data originate from a study of CD8+ T cells in alopecia areata. Overall study findings and caveats: Normal scalp had lower clonality than lesional scalp, with alopecia totalis/universalis lesions showing this most strongly.

Trimming removed 4 bases from V and 5 bases from J, with 12 bases in between. The CDR3 covers 13 residues. CDR1 and CDR2 from the germline V gene are SGHRS and YFSETQ. The treatment denotes: oral pan-JAK inhibitor, 5-10 mg twice daily. Alopecia areata patients had lesional scalp punch biopsies and peripheral blood taken from them. PBMCs provided sorted CD4+ and CD8+ T cells. cDNA serving as the sequencing template came from extracted, reverse transcribed RNA. Repertoires were generated with immunoSEQ multiplex PCR, while TCRdb's copy carries only in-frame clones and drops some. The sample consists of roughly 190,000 clones, 45% to 75% of them appearing once.

This material consisted of CD4+ T cells sorted from blood, taken at week 4, from a patient treated with tofacitinib. The sequence was collected from a human donor with alopecia areata. V gene TRBV5-1 combines with J gene TRBJ1-1; D is perhaps TRBD1 (5 bases). CDR3 DNA: TGCGCCAGCAGCCCTGACGGGGGGACTGAAGCTTTCTTT. Protein sequence: CASSPDGGTEAFF.